The 30 T cell receptor beta chains below all came from one sample that was sequenced in a study of T cell clones after liver transplantation. Data came from immunoSEQ multiplex PCR; TCRdb stores just in-frame clones and leaves some out. The table shows some 9,400 clones, with over 75% occurring only once. The sequencing used CD8+ T cells from blood, collected before liver transplant. The receptors stem from a human donor who received a liver transplant.

CDR3 bases: TGTGCCAGCAGCTTAGCGGACGGGACCTACGAGCAGTACTTC. Its protein is CASSLADGTYEQYF. This chain uses TRBV7-9 with TRBJ2-7, with TRBD2 as a possible D gene (5 bases). V lost 0 bases and J lost 2, with 8 bases in between. CDR3 length: 14 amino acids. Germline V lookup: CDR1 SEHNR, CDR2 FQNEAQ (reference sequence).

J is TRBJ2-1 and V is TRBV7-9; D perhaps matches TRBD1 (6 bases). Germline CDR1 and CDR2: SEHNR and FQNEAQ (reference sequence). Trimming took 1 base from V and 8 from J, leaving 21 bases between them. There are 17 residues in the CDR3. The CDR3 spells CASSLEVGTRYGDEQFF. As DNA, the CDR3 is TGTGCCAGCAGCTTAGAGGTCGGGACACGCTATGGCGATGAGCAGTTCTTC. Using reference TRBV7-9 and TRBJ2-1 for the parts outside the CDR3, the full variable domain is DTGVSQNPRHKITKRGQNVTFRCDPISEHNRLYWYRQTLGQGPEFLTYFQNEAQLEKSRLLSDRFSAERPKGSFSTLEIQRTEQGDSAMYLCASSLEVGTRYGDEQFFGPGTRLTVL.

This clone has only a few counts. This sequence joins TRBV5-6 and TRBJ1-4; a possible D gene is TRBD1 (5 bases). The CDR3 totals 12 residues. Trimming pared 4 bases from V and 10 bases from J, leaving 11 bases between. Germline loops: CDR1 SGHDT, CDR2 YYEEEE. CDR3 bases: TGTGCCAGCAGCCTCGGCGGGGGAAAACTGTTTTTT. This sequence encodes CASSLGGGKLFF.

In DNA form, the CDR3 reads TGTGCCAGCAGTTACTCGAGGGGGGCGGACTATGGCTACACCTTC. Translation: CASSYSRGADYGYTF. This chain links TRBV27 with TRBJ1-2; D is perhaps TRBD1 (6 bases). V lost 4 bases and J lost 3, with 15 bases in between. The CDR3 spans 15 residues. Germline V gene data show CDR1 as MNHEY and CDR2 as SMNVEV (reference sequence).

The chain joins TRBV5-6 to TRBJ2-5, with D unclear. The CDR3 length is 13 residues. CDR1 is SGHDT and CDR2 is YYEEEE in the germline V gene. Trimming pared 1 base from V and 3 bases from J, leaving 7 bases between. The CDR3 is CASSLTGEETQYF. CDR3 DNA sequence: TGTGCCAGCAGCTTGACGGGTGAAGAGACCCAGTACTTC.

The genes are TRBV27 and TRBJ2-1, with 7 bases aligning to TRBD1. The CDR3 length is 16 residues. Germline trimming cut 5 bases from V and 4 bases from J; bases unmatched to any gene: 11. The germline CDR1 and CDR2 sequences are MNHEY and SMNVEV (reference sequence). The CDR3: CASSARTGSSYNEQFF. CDR3 nucleotide sequence: TGTGCCAGCAGTGCTAGGACAGGTTCTTCTTACAATGAGCAGTTCTTC.

This chain uses TRBV27 with TRBJ2-1; D perhaps matches TRBD1 (6 bases). The CDR3 has 17 residues. The V end lost 4 bases, the J end lost 2 bases, and 18 bases lay between the germline ends. Germline V CDR1 and CDR2: MNHEY, SMNVEV (reference sequence). CDR3 bases: TGTGCCAGCAGTTCTTCCGGTACAGGGTTCACCTACAATGAGCAGTTCTTC. Protein: CASSSSGTGFTYNEQFF.

The chain has TRBV7-7 and TRBJ2-2, with a tentative D call TRBD1 (6 bases). Deletions cut 1 base from V and 4 bases from J, with 13 bases between. From germline, CDR1 is SSHAT and CDR2 FNYEAQ (reference sequence). The CDR3 is made up of 16 amino acids. CDR3 residues: CASSLEWGQTTGELFF. Here the CDR3 DNA reads TGTGCCAGCAGCTTAGAGTGGGGGCAGACCACCGGGGAGCTGTTTTTT.

The chain has TRBV7-9 and TRBJ1-4; D possibly corresponds to TRBD1 (5 bases). The germline gives CDR1 SEHNR, CDR2 FQNEAQ (reference sequence). The length of the CDR3 is 16 residues. V shed 4 bases and J shed 12 bases, with 24 bases lying between them. The CDR3 nucleotides are TGTGCCAGCAGCTCCCGATTGGAGGGTATTGTGGGGGAACTGTTTTTT. Translated, it gives CASSSRLEGIVGELFF.

The gene calls are TRBV9 and TRBJ1-2; D is unclear. Trimming pared 4 bases from V and 5 bases from J, leaving 9 bases between. Germline lookup yields CDR1 SGDLS and CDR2 YYNGEE. CDR3 length: 12 residues. The DNA of the CDR3 is TGTGCCAGCAGCTCAATGATTTATGGCTACACCTTC. Translating gives CASSSMIYGYTF.

The J gene is TRBJ2-7, the V gene TRBV4-1; the D gene could be TRBD1 or TRBD2 (6 bases each). CDR1 MGHRA and CDR2 YSYEKL come from the germline V gene. V was clipped by 3 bases and J by 6 bases, with 18 bases between them. This CDR3 is 15 amino acids long. The DNA for the CDR3 is TGCGCCAGCAGCCAGAACCCTGGAGGGGGAGGCGAGCAGTACTTC. Residues: CASSQNPGGGGEQYF.

This clone came up a few times. This sequence joins TRBV4-3 and TRBJ1-6; D is possibly TRBD1 (5 bases). This CDR3 contains 16 residues. Germline lookup yields CDR1 LGHNA and CDR2 YSLEER. With 5 bases removed from V and 0 bases from J, the gap between germline ends came to 11 bases. The CDR3 region has the DNA TGCGCCAGCAGCTCATCAGGGAGCTCCTATAATTCACCCCTCCACTTT. This encodes CASSSSGSSYNSPLHF.

V gene TRBV25-1 combines with J gene TRBJ2-7, with 7 nucleotides matching TRBD1. Germline CDR1 reads MGHDK; CDR2 reads SYGVNS. V trimming: 3 bases; J trimming: 5 bases; junction bases outside the gene matches: 13. The CDR3 has 16 amino acids. CDR3 nucleotides: TGTGCCAGCAGTGACCCGGGACAGCATAAGGGGGACGAGCAGTACTTC. Its translation is CASSDPGQHKGDEQYF.

In its sample, this clone was seen once. The J gene is TRBJ2-1, the V gene TRBV11-2; D is unclear. Germline V CDR1 and CDR2: SGHAT, FQNNGV. The V end lost 8 bases, the J end lost 10 bases, and 24 bases lay between the germline ends. The CDR3 is made up of 15 amino acids. CDR3 bases: TGTGCCAGCTTCAGGCCGACGCCCCCGCCCGGGGAGCAGTTCTTC. This sequence encodes CASFRPTPPPGEQFF.

V usage is TRBV5-6 and J usage is TRBJ2-2; D uncertain. Germline CDR1 and CDR2: SGHDT and YYEEEE. The V and J ends lost 0 bases and 5 bases respectively, with 5 bases between them. The CDR3 extends over 13 amino acids. The CDR3 DNA sequence: TGTGCCAGCAGCTTGGCAGTGACCGGGGAGCTGTTTTTT. Residues: CASSLAVTGELFF.

This chain links TRBV2 with TRBJ1-1; TRBD1 aligns across 7 bases. Germline assignment: CDR1 SNHLY and CDR2 FYNNEI. V gave up 4 bases and J gave up 8 bases; unmatched junction bases: 10. CDR3 length: 14 amino acids. The DNA for the CDR3 is TGTGCCAGCAGTGGCATCGACAGGGAACTAGAAGCTTTCTTT. This codes for CASSGIDRELEAFF. Complete variable domain (other parts from reference TRBV2 and TRBJ1-1): EPEVTQTPSHQVTQMGQEVILRCVPISNHLYFYWYRQILGQKVEFLVSFYNNEISEKSEIFDDQFSVERPDGSNFTLKIRSTKLEDSAMYFCASSGIDRELEAFFGQGTRLTVV.

The V call is TRBV11-2, the J call TRBJ2-3, with 8 bases aligning to TRBD2. This CDR3 contains 17 residues. Trimming took 1 base from V and 2 from J; bases not matched to a gene: 8. Germline CDR1 and CDR2: SGHAT and FQNNGV. The CDR3 DNA follows: TGTGCCAGCAGCTTAGTAGGTAGCGGGGAACTCACAGATACGCAGTATTTT. It is translated as CASSLVGSGELTDTQYF. The full variable domain, its missing parts supplied by reference TRBV11-2 and TRBJ2-3, is EAGVAQSPRYKIIEKRQSVAFWCNPISGHATLYWYQQILGQGPKLLIQFQNNGVVDDSQLPKDRFSAERLKGVDSTLKIQPAKLEDSAVYLCASSLVGSGELTDTQYFGPGTRLTVL.

The table lists this clone with a few counts. The rearrangement joins TRBV7-6 to TRBJ2-1; 7 nucleotides match TRBD2. The CDR3 length is 14 residues. V gave up 8 bases and J gave up 6 bases; unmatched junction bases: 10. The V gene's germline CDR1 is SGHVS and CDR2 FNYEAQ. CDR3: CASYDRGESNEQFF. CDR3 coding DNA: TGTGCCAGCTACGACCGGGGGGAAAGCAATGAGCAGTTCTTC.

The CDR3 sequence: CAWETGSYEQYF. CDR3 sequence (DNA): TGTGCCTGGGAGACGGGTTCCTACGAGCAGTACTTC. The chain combines TRBV30 with TRBJ2-7; no clear D. CDR1 is GTSNPN and CDR2 is SVGIG in the germline V gene (reference sequence). This CDR3 spans 12 amino acids. Trimming removed 5 bases from V and 1 base from J, with 9 bases in between.

V usage is TRBV5-1 and J usage is TRBJ2-2, with 10 bases aligning to TRBD2. CDR1 and CDR2 from the germline V gene are SGHRS and YFSETQ. This CDR3 contains 16 residues. Trimming cost V 6 bases and J 3 bases; bases outside gene matches: 8. CDR3 amino acids: CASIDKSGRDTGELFF. DNA for the CDR3: TGCGCCAGCATCGATAAAAGCGGGAGGGACACCGGGGAGCTGTTTTTT.

The chain links TRBV5-6 to TRBJ2-7; D gene ambiguous. V lost 0 bases and J lost 0, with 7 bases in between. Germline V CDR1 and CDR2: SGHDT, YYEEEE. The CDR3 is 14 residues long. CDR3: CASSLGVSSYEQYF. The CDR3 DNA sequence: TGTGCCAGCAGCTTGGGGGTTAGCTCCTACGAGCAGTACTTC.

V gene TRBV4-3 combines with J gene TRBJ1-4; D ambiguous. This CDR3 spans 16 amino acids. Germline loops: CDR1 LGHNA, CDR2 YSLEER. V was trimmed by 0 bases and J by 1 base, leaving 9 bases between them. In DNA, the CDR3 is TGCGCCAGCAGCCAAGACCCCTTAGGAACTAATGAAAAACTGTTTTTT. Protein product: CASSQDPLGTNEKLFF.

Judged by abundance, this clone is medium-sized. The V and J genes are TRBV27 and TRBJ2-6; no reliable D call. CDR1 MNHEY and CDR2 SMNVEV come from the germline V gene (reference sequence). The CDR3 extends over 14 amino acids. V gave up 6 bases and J gave up 2 bases, with 8 bases separating them. Written as DNA, the CDR3 is TGTGCCAGCAGAACACGGACTGGGGCCAACGTCCTGACTTTC. Translation: CASRTRTGANVLTF.

The chain employs TRBV27 and TRBJ2-1, with D uncertain. Germline CDR1 and CDR2: MNHEY and SMNVEV (reference sequence). The CDR3 covers 14 residues. The V and J ends lost 5 bases and 0 bases respectively, with 8 bases between them. In DNA, the CDR3 is TGTGCCAGCAGTCACTTCCGCTCCTACAATGAGCAGTTCTTC. Translated: CASSHFRSYNEQFF.

The chain has TRBV5-6 and TRBJ1-1, with 7 bases aligning to TRBD1. J was trimmed by 0 bases and V by 3 bases; bases with no gene match: 2. In germline, CDR1 is SGHDT, CDR2 YYEEEE. The CDR3 loop spans 14 amino acids. In nucleotides, the CDR3 is TGTGCCAGCAGCTCAACAGGGGTGAACACTGAAGCTTTCTTT. Amino acids: CASSSTGVNTEAFF.

This clone was found a few times. V gene TRBV19 combines with J gene TRBJ2-2, with 7 bases matching TRBD1. Germline loops: CDR1 LNHDA, CDR2 SQIVND (reference sequence). There are 14 residues in the CDR3. The V gene end was trimmed by 6 bases and the J gene end by 1 base; junction bases not matched to a gene: 2. The CDR3 is CASSWTGNTGELFF. The CDR3 coding sequence is TGTGCCAGTAGCTGGACAGGGAACACCGGGGAGCTGTTTTTT.

The V and J genes are TRBV6-1 and TRBJ2-5; possible D gene TRBD2, 5 bases. CDR3 length: 13 residues. Germline lookup yields CDR1 MNHNS and CDR2 SASEGT. The germline V and J ends were trimmed by 4 bases and 5 bases, with 11 bases remaining between them. The chain's CDR3 is CASSGGLRETQYF. As DNA, the CDR3 is TGTGCCAGCAGTGGAGGACTGAGGGAGACCCAGTACTTC.

The rearrangement joins TRBV5-3 to TRBJ1-5; the D gene is possibly TRBD1 (5 bases). TRBV5-3 carries the ORF label, with uncertain function. This CDR3 is 14 amino acids long. Trimming pared 5 bases from V and 7 bases from J, leaving 16 bases between. CDR3 bases: TGTGCCAGAAGTTTGCTTCCTTGGGGGCAGCCCCAGCATTTT. It translates to CARSLLPWGQPQHF.

This clone has just a few counts. The chain couples TRBV27 to TRBJ2-7, with TRBD2 matching over 8 bases. The CDR3 covers 14 residues. The ends lost 2 bases at V and 3 bases at J; junction bases unmatched: 3. Germline V gene lookup returns CDR1 MNHEY and CDR2 SMNVEV (reference sequence). Written as DNA, the CDR3 is TGTGCCAGCAGTTTACTAGCGGGTTTCTACGAGCAGTACTTC. Protein: CASSLLAGFYEQYF.

V is TRBV27 and J is TRBJ2-1; 10 positions agree with TRBD1. Per the germline V gene, CDR1 is MNHEY and CDR2 is SMNVEV (reference sequence). The CDR3 has 15 residues. The V and J ends lost 4 bases and 1 base, in that order; junction bases with no gene match: 1. DNA for the CDR3: TGTGCCAGCAGTTCGGGACAGGGGTCCTACAATGAGCAGTTCTTC. This translates into CASSSGQGSYNEQFF.